The 16 T cell receptor beta chains given below trace back to one sample, sequenced in a study of PD-1 blockade in classical Hodgkin lymphoma. Measured with immunoSEQ multiplex PCR; TCRdb has only the in-frame clones, and not every one. The profile shows about 24,000 clones, about 81% of them singletons. As to time point: cycle 4 day 1 (C4D1), after five to seven weeks of nivolumab. Each patient relapsed following autologous stem cell transplantation, and prior brentuximab vedotin exposure differed. The sequencing here drew on peripheral blood mononuclear cells (PBMCs), taken before the fourth cycle of nivolumab. These receptors were taken from a human donor with classical Hodgkin lymphoma.

This clone was counted only a few times. The chain employs TRBV6-5 and TRBJ1-2, with no clear D. Trimming took 5 bases from V and 7 from J, leaving 8 bases between them. The CDR3 totals 11 residues. Germline CDR1 reads MNHEY; CDR2 reads SVGAGI. The CDR3 sequence is CASSNPGGYTF. The CDR3 DNA is TGTGCCAGCAGTAACCCGGGTGGCTACACCTTC.

The genes are TRBV5-1 and TRBJ2-3, with 7 bases lining up with TRBD1. Germline trimming cut 7 bases from V and 1 base from J; bases unmatched to any gene: 3. CDR3 size: 13 residues. Germline lookup yields CDR1 SGHRS and CDR2 YFSETQ. DNA of the CDR3: TGCGCCAGCTGGGACAGCGGCACAGATACGCAGTATTTT. Residues: CASWDSGTDTQYF.

The chain is built from TRBV5-1 and TRBJ2-1; the D gene is possibly TRBD2 (5 bases). Between the trimmed V and J ends, which lost 0 bases and 8 bases, there was a span of 21 bases. CDR3 length: 17 residues. Germline V CDR1 and CDR2: SGHRS, YFSETQ. The CDR3 region has the DNA TGCGCCAGCAGCTTGGGGACTTTTCCACTTTTCATCCATGAGCAGTTCTTC. Translating gives CASSLGTFPLFIHEQFF.

The V call is TRBV5-1, the J call TRBJ2-2; 8 nucleotides align to TRBD1. Per germline, CDR1 SGHRS and CDR2 YFSETQ. This CDR3 contains 15 residues. After removal of 5 bases from V and 1 base from J, the junction contained 4 bases not matched to a gene. The chain's CDR3 is CASRPGTGNTGELFF. The DNA for the CDR3 is TGCGCCAGCAGGCCCGGGACAGGGAACACCGGGGAGCTGTTTTTT.

V and J are TRBV27 and TRBJ2-5; TRBD1 is a possible D gene (5 bases). Germline-derived CDR1 and CDR2 are MNHEY and SMNVEV (reference sequence). This CDR3 is 14 amino acids long. The germline V and J ends were trimmed by 1 base and 3 bases, with 9 bases remaining between them. The DNA for the CDR3 is TGTGCCAGCAGTTTATTTATAGGGGAAGAGACCCAGTACTTC. This gives the protein CASSLFIGEETQYF.

This sequence joins TRBV12-5 and TRBJ2-7; 10 bases are a match to TRBD1. The CDR3 covers 15 residues. The V gene end was trimmed by 5 bases and the J gene end by 4 bases; junction bases not matched to a gene: 8. Germline loops: CDR1 LGHNT, CDR2 FRNRAP. For the CDR3, the DNA is TGTGCTAGTGGTCTCCGGACAGGGGGGCAATACGAGCAGTACTTC. Translation: CASGLRTGGQYEQYF. Combining the CDR3 with reference TRBV12-5 and TRBJ2-7 gives the whole variable domain DARVTQTPRHKVTEMGQEVTMRCQPILGHNTVFWYRQTMMQGLELLAYFRNRAPLDDSGMPKDRFSAEMPDATLATLKIQPSEPRDSAVYFCASGLRTGGQYEQYFGPGTRLTVT.

CDR3 DNA: TGTGCCAGCAGTCGTCCCGGGACTAGCGGGAGCGAGCAGTACTTC. This translates into CASSRPGTSGSEQYF. The rearrangement joins TRBV6-5 to TRBJ2-7; 14 bases agree with TRBD2. V lost 5 bases and J lost 6; bases outside the gene matches: 6. Germline V gene data show CDR1 as MNHEY and CDR2 as SVGAGI. The CDR3 sequence is 15 residues long.

This clone was seen just once. The rearrangement uses TRBV10-3 and TRBJ1-2; D may be TRBD1 (6 bases). The length of the CDR3 is 13 residues. CDR1 ENHRY and CDR2 SYGVKD come from the germline V gene. Trimming pared 6 bases from V and 2 bases from J, leaving 10 bases between. In DNA form, the CDR3 reads TGTGCCATCAGATCGGACAGAAACTATGGCTACACCTTC. This encodes CAIRSDRNYGYTF.

A few counts support this clone. The chain links TRBV7-2 to TRBJ2-5; 9 positions match TRBD1. The CDR3 covers 15 residues. CDR1 is SGHTA and CDR2 is FQGNSA in the germline V gene. V lost 8 bases to trimming and J lost 0 bases; unmatched junction nucleotides: 7. CDR3 DNA: TGTGCCAGCGGCAGGGACAGGGCTGACCAAGAGACCCAGTACTTC. Translated, it gives CASGRDRADQETQYF. Complete variable domain (other parts from reference TRBV7-2 and TRBJ2-5): GAGVSQSPSNKVTEKGKDVELRCDPISGHTALYWYRQSLGQGLEFLIYFQGNSAPDKSGLPSDRFSAERTGGSVSTLTIQRTQQEDSAVYLCASGRDRADQETQYFGPGTRLLVL.

V usage is TRBV9 and J usage is TRBJ1-2, with unresolved D. The V gene's germline CDR1 is SGDLS and CDR2 YYNGEE. CDR3 length: 14 residues. V gave up 0 bases and J gave up 4 bases, with 10 bases separating them. CDR3 amino acids: CASSVDPEGYGYTF. The CDR3, as DNA: TGTGCCAGCAGCGTAGACCCAGAGGGCTATGGCTACACCTTC.

The chain has TRBV10-3 and TRBJ1-2; the D gene is possibly TRBD1 (5 bases). This CDR3 spans 13 amino acids. Germline V gene data show CDR1 as ENHRY and CDR2 as SYGVKD. Trimming removed 3 bases at V and 4 bases at J, with 9 bases between. The CDR3 is CAISDGTSYGYTF. In nucleotides, the CDR3 is TGTGCCATCAGTGATGGGACCTCCTATGGCTACACCTTC.

The chain combines TRBV27 with TRBJ2-7; D may be TRBD1 (5 bases). Trimming cost V 1 base and J 1 base, with 11 bases left between them. The CDR3 contains 15 residues. CDR1 and CDR2 from the germline V gene are MNHEY and SMNVEV (reference sequence). The CDR3: CASSLFTGRSYEQYF. In DNA form, the CDR3 reads TGTGCCAGCAGTTTATTTACAGGAAGGTCCTACGAGCAGTACTTC.

This chain links TRBV5-1 with TRBJ1-1; D perhaps matches TRBD1 (5 bases). Germline loops: CDR1 SGHRS, CDR2 YFSETQ. The V end lost 2 bases, the J end lost 1 base, and 6 bases lay between the germline ends. The CDR3 is 13 residues long. The CDR3 DNA sequence: TGCGCCAGCAGCTTCCAGGGGAACACTGAAGCTTTCTTT. Residues: CASSFQGNTEAFF.

The CDR3 DNA follows: TGTGCCAGCAGTTTTACAGGGACTGAAGCTTTCTTT. It encodes CASSFTGTEAFF. The V call is TRBV2, the J call TRBJ1-1; a possible D gene is TRBD1 (6 bases). This CDR3 spans 12 amino acids. Germline V gene lookup returns CDR1 SNHLY and CDR2 FYNNEI. Trimming shortened V by 5 bases and J by 5 bases, and 9 bases separated the two germline ends.

The gene calls are TRBV9 and TRBJ1-4; TRBD1 matches at 7 bases. The germline V gene encodes CDR1 SGDLS and CDR2 YYNGEE. Germline trimming cut 0 bases from V and 11 bases from J; bases unmatched to any gene: 7. The CDR3 consists of 14 residues. In nucleotides, the CDR3 is TGTGCCAGCAGCGTAGAAGACAGGGACCTTAAACTGTTTTTT. It translates to CASSVEDRDLKLFF.

The V and J genes are TRBV2 and TRBJ2-7, with TRBD1 matching 9 bases. The V gene's germline CDR1 is SNHLY and CDR2 FYNNEI. This CDR3 comprises 15 residues. V lost 8 bases to trimming and J lost 2 bases; unmatched junction nucleotides: 10. The CDR3 region has the DNA TGTGCCAGCCACTCCCGGGACAGGGTTACCTACGAGCAGTACTTC. It specifies CASHSRDRVTYEQYF.